The 7 T cell receptor beta chains below were found in one sample sequenced in a study of T cell repertoires in cytomegalovirus infection. TCRdb fed the reads into MiXCR, producing one record per CDR3 protein. In the table there are hundreds of thousands of distinct CDR3 sequences, under 45% of which are singletons. Their antigens remain unidentified. The input for sequencing was cultured PBMCs, taken from culture after CMV antigen stimulation. The receptors come from a human donor in good health (CMV status not recorded). Some clones in this sample may be carry-over from other donors' samples.

The CDR3 region has the DNA TGTGCCAGCGGACGGGGGGGGAGCTACGAGCAGTACTTC. It specifies CASGRGGSYEQYF. The chain is built from TRBV7-2 and TRBJ2-7, with 8 nucleotides matching TRBD2. This CDR3 contains 13 residues. J was trimmed by 3 bases and V by 8 bases; bases with no gene match: 6. The germline V gene encodes CDR1 SGHTA and CDR2 FQGNSA.

The chain employs TRBV11-1 and TRBJ2-3; 11 nucleotides align to TRBD1. The ends lost 5 bases at V and 3 bases at J; junction bases unmatched: 4. Per germline, CDR1 SGHAT and CDR2 FQDESV (reference sequence). The CDR3 is made up of 15 amino acids. CDR3 amino acids: CASSPGQGGTDTQYF. Here the CDR3 DNA reads TGTGCCAGCAGCCCGGGACAGGGGGGAACAGATACGCAGTATTTT. Looking up the rest from reference TRBV11-1 and TRBJ2-3 gives the full variable domain: EAEVAQSPRYKITEKSQAVAFWCDPISGHATLYWYRQILGQGPELLVQFQDESVVDDSQLPKDRFSAERLKGVDSTLKIQPAELGDSAMYLCASSPGQGGTDTQYFGPGTRLTVL.

This clonotype was observed a handful of times. The J gene is TRBJ2-3, the V gene TRBV6-5; the D call may be TRBD1 or TRBD2 (5 bases each). The CDR3 has 14 amino acids. The germline V gene encodes CDR1 MNHEY and CDR2 SVGAGI. V lost 5 bases and J 6 bases, leaving 15 bases between the germline ends. The CDR3 spells CASSTPDWGDTQYF. DNA of the CDR3: TGTGCCAGCAGTACTCCCGACTGGGGGGATACGCAGTATTTT.

The rearrangement links TRBV20-1 to TRBJ2-4, with 7 bases lining up with TRBD1. CDR1 and CDR2 (germline): DFQATT, SNEGSKA (reference sequence). The J segment lost 16 bases and the V segment lost 5 bases, leaving 11 bases of the junction unmatched. This CDR3 spans 11 amino acids. This CDR3 reads CSAARDRLRYF. In DNA, the CDR3 is TGCAGTGCTGCTCGGGACAGACTTCGATACTTC.

This clonotype was seen a handful of times. CDR3 bases: TGTGCCAGCAGCGCCCAGCGGACTAACAATGAGCAGTTCTTC. Its translation is CASSAQRTNNEQFF. The chain joins TRBV7-8 to TRBJ2-1, with D perhaps matching TRBD2 (6 bases). Deletions cut 5 bases from V and 5 bases from J, with 13 bases between. This CDR3 spans 14 amino acids. Germline CDR1 reads SGHVS; CDR2 reads FQNEAQ.

The gene calls are TRBV12-3 or TRBV12-4 and TRBJ1-1; possible D gene TRBD1, 6 bases. The CDR3 contains 12 residues. Trimming cost V 7 bases and J 7 bases, with 13 bases left between them. In nucleotides, the CDR3 is TGTGCCAGCACTAGGGGGTCAGGTGAAGCTTTCTTT. This codes for CASTRGSGEAFF.

V gene TRBV6-5 combines with J gene TRBJ2-7; D remains unclear. The CDR3 is 14 residues long. Per germline, CDR1 MNHEY and CDR2 SVGAGI. Deletions cut 1 base from V and 3 bases from J, with 10 bases between. The CDR3 loop is CASSYFGGHYEQYF. CDR3 coding DNA: TGTGCCAGCAGTTACTTCGGTGGTCACTACGAGCAGTACTTC.